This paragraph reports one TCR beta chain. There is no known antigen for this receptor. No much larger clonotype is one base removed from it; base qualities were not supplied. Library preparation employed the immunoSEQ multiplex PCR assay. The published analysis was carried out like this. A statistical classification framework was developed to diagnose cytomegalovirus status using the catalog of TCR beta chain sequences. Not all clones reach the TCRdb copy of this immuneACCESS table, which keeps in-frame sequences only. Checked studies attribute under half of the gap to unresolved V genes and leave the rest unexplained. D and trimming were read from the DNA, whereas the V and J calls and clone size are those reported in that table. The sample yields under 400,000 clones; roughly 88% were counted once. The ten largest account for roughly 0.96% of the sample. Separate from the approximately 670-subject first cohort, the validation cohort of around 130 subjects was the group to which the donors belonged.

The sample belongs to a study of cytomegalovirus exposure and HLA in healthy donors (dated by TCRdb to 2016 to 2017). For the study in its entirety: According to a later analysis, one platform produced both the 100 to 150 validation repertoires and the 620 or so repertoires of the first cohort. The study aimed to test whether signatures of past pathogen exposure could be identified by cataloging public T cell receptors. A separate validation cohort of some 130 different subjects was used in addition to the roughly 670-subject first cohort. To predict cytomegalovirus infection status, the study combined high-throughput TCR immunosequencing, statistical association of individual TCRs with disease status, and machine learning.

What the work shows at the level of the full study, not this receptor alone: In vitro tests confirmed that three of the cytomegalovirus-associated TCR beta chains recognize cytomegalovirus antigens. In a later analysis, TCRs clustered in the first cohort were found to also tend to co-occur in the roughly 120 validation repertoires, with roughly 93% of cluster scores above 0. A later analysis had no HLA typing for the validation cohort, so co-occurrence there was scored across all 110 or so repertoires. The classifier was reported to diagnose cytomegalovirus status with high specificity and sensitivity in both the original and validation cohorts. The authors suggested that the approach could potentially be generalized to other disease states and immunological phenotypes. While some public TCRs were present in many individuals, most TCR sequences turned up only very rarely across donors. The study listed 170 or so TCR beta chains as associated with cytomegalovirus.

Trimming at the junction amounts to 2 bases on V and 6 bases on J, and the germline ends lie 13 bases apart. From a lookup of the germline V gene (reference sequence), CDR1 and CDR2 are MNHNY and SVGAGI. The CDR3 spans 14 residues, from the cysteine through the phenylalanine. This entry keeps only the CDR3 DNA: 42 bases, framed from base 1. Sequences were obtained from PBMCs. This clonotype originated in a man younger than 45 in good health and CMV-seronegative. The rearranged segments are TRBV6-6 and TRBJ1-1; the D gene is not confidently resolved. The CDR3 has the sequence CASSYVEGNAEAFF. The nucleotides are TGTGCCAGCAGTTACGTAGAGGGTAATGCTGAAGCTTTCTTT.